This TCR beta chain was recorded in a study of preoperative IRX-2 immunotherapy in early breast cancer. Germline V gives CDR1 KGHSH, CDR2 LQKENI. The length of the CDR3 is 16 residues. V shed 5 bases and J 4 bases; nucleotides not matched to a gene: 9. Treatment of the sample: preoperative locoregional IRX-2 cytokine immunotherapy. This table comes from immunoSEQ multiplex PCR, and its TCRdb copy is limited to in-frame clones, with some not included. The table lists about 37,000 clones, roughly 82% of them singletons. The rearrangement uses TRBV18 and TRBJ2-3; TRBD2 matches at 10 bases. The starting material was lymph node tissue, obtained after IRX-2 immunotherapy. The clonotype comes from a human donor with breast cancer. CDR3 nucleotides: TGTGCCAGCTCAGGCGCTCTAGCGGGGGTTTCAGATACGCAGTATTTT. It specifies CASSGALAGVSDTQYF. Filled out from reference TRBV18 and TRBJ2-3, the complete variable domain reads NAGVMQNPRHLVRRRGQEARLRCSPMKGHSHVYWYRQLPEEGLKFMVYLQKENIIDESGMPKERFSAEFPKEGPSILRIQQVVRGDSAAYFCASSGALAGVSDTQYFGPGTRLTVL.